This entry lists 11 T cell receptor beta chains sequenced from one sample in a study of blood T cell repertoires in COVID-19. Only in-frame clones appear in the TCRdb table, and some are missing; sequencing was by immunoSEQ multiplex PCR. The data hold under 200,000 clones, with around 87% observed a single time. Input material: PBMCs or T cells enriched from blood (not recorded which). The receptor source for this set is a woman in her forties in a cohort exposed to, infected with or recovered from COVID-19 (not recorded which).

Here the CDR3 DNA reads TGTGCCAGCAGCCCGGACACCGGGGAGCTGTTTTTT. Its translation: CASSPDTGELFF. The V gene is TRBV11-3, the J gene TRBJ2-2, with D uncertain. Trimming left V 5 bases short and J 3 bases short, with 4 bases between. The CDR3 runs 12 residues. Germline-derived CDR1 and CDR2 are SGHNT and YENEEA.

The CDR3 here is CSVLGGDSSPAYEQYF. The DNA of the CDR3 is TGCAGCGTTTTGGGGGGTGACAGCTCTCCCGCCTACGAGCAGTACTTC. The chain carries TRBV29-1 and TRBJ2-7; D is possibly TRBD2 (6 bases). V was shortened by 5 bases and J by 2 bases, with 22 bases between the two germline ends. Germline values: CDR1 SQVTM, CDR2 ANQGSEA. The CDR3 extends over 16 amino acids.

This chain uses TRBV18 with TRBJ2-7; 9 bases fit TRBD1. Looked up from germline, CDR1 is KGHSH and CDR2 is LQKENI. Germline trimming cut 2 bases from V and 3 bases from J; bases unmatched to any gene: 2. This CDR3 spans 14 amino acids. The DNA of the CDR3 is TGTGCCAGCTCACCAGGGACAGGGCGCTACGAGCAGTACTTC. This codes for CASSPGTGRYEQYF.

V and J are TRBV30 and TRBJ1-2; D may be TRBD1 (5 bases). Germline loops: CDR1 GTSNPN, CDR2 SVGIG (reference sequence). V was cut by 0 bases and J by 4 bases, with 15 bases left in between. The CDR3 contains 15 residues. The CDR3 protein is CAWSVRAGRGYGYTF. The DNA for the CDR3 is TGTGCCTGGAGTGTACGGGCAGGGAGGGGCTATGGCTACACCTTC.

On this clone itself: The identical CDR3 is also encoded by other nucleotide sequences in the sample. V and J are TRBV14 and TRBJ1-2; no clear D gene. V gave up 1 base and J gave up 4 bases, with 7 bases separating them. This CDR3 region has 13 residues. Germline V gene lookup returns CDR1 SGHDN and CDR2 FVKESK. This CDR3 is CASSQAGFYGYTF. For the CDR3, the DNA is TGTGCCAGCAGCCAAGCAGGCTTCTATGGCTACACCTTC.

The J gene is TRBJ1-1, the V gene TRBV5-1; 7 bases map to TRBD1. The V gene's germline CDR1 is SGHRS and CDR2 YFSETQ. The CDR3 loop spans 15 amino acids. V lost 1 base, J lost 0 bases, and 3 bases stayed unmatched. The CDR3 sequence is CASSLSGGLNTEAFF. CDR3 bases: TGCGCCAGCAGCTTGTCAGGGGGACTGAACACTGAAGCTTTCTTT.

The chain carries TRBV7-9 and TRBJ2-7; no clear D gene. Germline CDR1 and CDR2: SEHNR and FQNEAQ (reference sequence). Trimming took 4 bases from V and 0 from J, leaving 10 bases between them. This CDR3 region has 14 residues. CDR3 coding DNA: TGTGCCAGCAGCTCCTTCAGAAACTCCTACGAGCAGTACTTC. Its translation is CASSSFRNSYEQYF.

The chain is built from TRBV7-9 and TRBJ1-4; weak D call: TRBD1 (5 bases). The germline V and J ends were trimmed by 5 bases and 6 bases, with 13 bases remaining between them. The CDR3 has 14 amino acids. The germline gives CDR1 SEHNR, CDR2 FQNEAQ (reference sequence). CDR3 region: CASSRGGAYEKLFF. The CDR3 DNA follows: TGTGCCAGCAGCCGTGGCGGGGCCTATGAAAAACTGTTTTTT.

The table lists this clone with a count of one. This chain uses TRBV13 with TRBJ2-1; the match to TRBD2 covers 9 bases. The CDR3 is made up of 15 amino acids. Trimming removed 2 bases from V and 9 bases from J; junction bases left unmatched: 8. Germline V gene data show CDR1 as PRHDT and CDR2 as FYEKMQ (reference sequence). CDR3 residues: CASSLRYGAGGEQFF. CDR3 bases: TGTGCCAGCAGCTTAAGGTATGGAGCGGGGGGTGAGCAGTTCTTC. Full variable domain (rest looked up from reference TRBV13 and TRBJ2-1): AAGVIQSPRHLIKEKRETATLKCYPIPRHDTVYWYQQGPGQDPQFLISFYEKMQSDKGSIPDRFSAQQFSDYHSELNMSSLELGDSALYFCASSLRYGAGGEQFFGPGTRLTVL.

The chain uses TRBV4-2 and TRBJ2-1, with a weak D call TRBD2 (6 bases). V was clipped by 1 base and J by 6 bases, with 13 bases between them. The CDR3 runs 15 residues. Per the germline V gene, CDR1 is LGHNA and CDR2 is YNFKEQ. The CDR3 DNA reads as TGTGCCAGCAGCCAAGTAACGGGAGCTATCAATGAGCAGTTCTTC. It codes for CASSQVTGAINEQFF.

The genes are TRBV29-1 and TRBJ1-1; weak D call: TRBD1 (6 bases). Between the trimmed V and J ends, which lost 5 bases and 1 base, there was a span of 20 bases. In germline, CDR1 is SQVTM, CDR2 ANQGSEA. The CDR3 totals 16 residues. CDR3 amino acids: CSVLGWGQGTNTEAFF. CDR3 coding DNA: TGCAGCGTTCTTGGCTGGGGGCAGGGGACGAACACTGAAGCTTTCTTT.